This T cell receptor (beta chain) was retrieved from a study of long-term antiretroviral therapy in people with HIV. Germline V lookup: CDR1 MDHEN, CDR2 SYDVKM. The CDR3 is 14 residues long. V lost 2 bases and J 7 bases, leaving 15 bases between the germline ends. Survey level was the resolution at which the v3.0 immunoSEQ assay ran. The assay was immunoSEQ multiplex PCR, and TCRdb's table has in-frame clones only and misses some. This table has around 30,000 clones, roughly 85% appearing once. This chain joins TRBV28 and TRBJ2-7, with D tentatively TRBD2 (6 bases). The sequencing here drew on unsorted PBMCs, taken about 3.4 years after starting antiretroviral therapy. The receptor was isolated from a man in his late teens or twenties with HIV. Here the CDR3 DNA reads TGTGCCAGCAGTTTAGAGGCGGGAAGAGGGGAGCAGTACTTC. Amino acid sequence: CASSLEAGRGEQYF.